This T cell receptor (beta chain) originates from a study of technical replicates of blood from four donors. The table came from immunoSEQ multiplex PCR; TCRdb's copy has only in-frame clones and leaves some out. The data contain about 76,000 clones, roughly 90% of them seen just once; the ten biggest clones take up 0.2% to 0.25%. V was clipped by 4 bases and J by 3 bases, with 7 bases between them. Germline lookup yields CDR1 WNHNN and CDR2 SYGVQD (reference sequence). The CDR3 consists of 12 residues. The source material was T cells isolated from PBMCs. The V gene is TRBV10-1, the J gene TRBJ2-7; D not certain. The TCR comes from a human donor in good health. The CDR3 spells CASSARNYEQYF. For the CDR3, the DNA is TGCGCCAGCAGTGCTAGGAACTACGAGCAGTACTTC.